This T cell receptor beta chain was sequenced during a study of blood T cell repertoires in COVID-19 (dated by TCRdb to 2018 to 2021). Background for the entire study: Samples covering the acute and convalescent phases of COVID-19 were provided by collaborators in the United States, Italy and Spain. The prospective study material was composed of cDNA or gDNA derived from T cells, B-cell-depleted T cells, or PBMCs. Subjects who had been exposed to COVID-19, were actively infected with it, or had recovered from it provided the deeply sampled blood TCRbeta repertoires that made up the dataset. The repertoires were released in a freely available public database intended as a resource for research on the immune response to SARS-CoV-2. Samples were obtained from the ongoing ImmuneRACE study (first 160 participants) and from over 1,000 subjects provided by 6 global collaborators. The sample metadata nearly always contained a de-identified subject ID, COVID-19 status, age in years and sex. Where HLA class I and class II types were available, the types were taken from metadata supplied by the sample provider, not from assay-based typing.

The germline V gene provides CDR1 SGHRS and CDR2 YFSETQ. The CDR3 covers 15 residues, taking in both the cysteine and the phenylalanine. CDR3 DNA is the only sequence kept; it has 45 bases, read in frame from the first base. V and J lose 0 bases and 4 bases, and a span of 13 bases separates them. Worth noting for this clone: It has no known antigen specificity. Base qualities are not provided; no much larger clone lies one nucleotide away.

Study-wide conclusions, independent of this receptor: The amount of clinical and demographic metadata varied by source and participant and was provided uncurated.

TCRbeta CDR3 regions were amplified from genomic DNA using the immunoSEQ Assay, a bias-controlled multiplex PCR. In the source study's methods: Nucleated cell counts per sample were estimated from amplification of reference gene primers within the assay. Sequence reads were collapsed and filtered to measure the absolute abundance of every unique TCRbeta CDR3 rearrangement. For each sample, productive Simpson clonality was calculated by taking the square root of Simpson's diversity index across productive rearrangements. This is the immuneACCESS table as TCRdb keeps it, with only in-frame sequences that have V and J called. A part of the clones is gone; compared with another copy, unresolved V genes explain less than half, and the rest is unexplained. The V and J calls and clone size come from that table; D and trimming were worked out from the DNA. This sample is represented by about 260,000 clones; approximately 87% of them were singletons. The ten most abundant clones make up roughly 1.6% of the sample.

Samples from volunteer blood donors who had recovered from COVID-19 were contributed by a second Seattle source. Collaborating institutions collected whole blood in K2EDTA tubes following their own protocols. For TCRbeta analysis, collaborators shipped samples in one of three forms: frozen whole blood, isolated PBMCs, or DNA extracted from either of those sample types. This clonotype was obtained from a woman between 40 and 55 years old who had recovered from COVID-19. This receptor chain uses TRBV5-1 and TRBJ2-5; the best D guess is TRBD1, with 6 bases matching. Sequencing used peripheral blood. The DNA is as follows: TGCGCCAGCAGCTTGGACACAGGGCGCGGAGAGACCCAGTACTTC. It codes for CASSLDTGRGETQYF. Full variable domain (CDR3 extended with the reference TRBV5-1 and TRBJ2-5 proteins): KAGVTQTPRYLIKTRGQQVTLSCSPISGHRSVSWYQQTPGQGLQFLFEYFSETQRNKGNFPGRFSGRQFSNSRSEMNVSTLELGDSALYLCASSLDTGRGETQYFGPGTRLLVL.